This T cell receptor beta chain was identified during a study of blood T cell repertoires in COVID-19. Study summary: The study drew acute and convalescent COVID-19 samples from the United States, Italy and Spain. Sample material is recorded as cDNA or gDNA derived from T cells, B-cell-depleted T cells, or PBMCs.

Per the authors' pipeline: Estimation of nucleated cell counts was performed using reference gene primer amplification. Generated by immunoSEQ multiplex PCR, the TCRdb table keeps only in-frame clones and is missing some. V and J calls plus clone size are reproduced from that table; the DNA served to infer D and trimming. The sample lists 150,000 to 200,000 clones, about 92% occurring once. The clonotype comes from a man in his 60s with active or convalescent COVID-19. The sequenced sample was peripheral blood.

CDR3 DNA: TGTGCCAGCAGTACGACAGGGGGCAATCAGCCCCAGCATTTT. This translates into CASSTTGGNQPQHF. This chain connects TRBV27 to TRBJ1-5; TRBD1 matches at 8 bases. This CDR3 has 14 residues. Germline CDR1 MNHEY, CDR2 SMNVEV (reference sequence). The ends lost 5 bases at V and 2 bases at J; junction bases unmatched: 2.